The 9 T cell receptor beta chains presented below share a single source sample, sequenced in a study of CD4+ T cells in melanoma. Measured with immunoSEQ multiplex PCR; TCRdb has only the in-frame clones, and not every one. This sample has 10,000 to 13,000 clones, with around 66% found just once. Source material: cells from a culture (not recorded whether cultured in vitro). These receptors all come from a human donor with melanoma.

The V call is TRBV6-1, the J call TRBJ1-4; TRBD1 matches at 8 bases. Germline V CDR1 and CDR2: MNHNS, SASEGT. The CDR3 runs to 14 residues. Losses at the gene ends were 9 bases for V and 6 bases for J; bases not matched to a gene: 9. The CDR3 nucleotides are TGTGCCAGTAGGACAGGGCCGATTTATGAAAAACTGTTTTTT. Its protein product is CASRTGPIYEKLFF.

The chain couples TRBV5-4 to TRBJ1-2, with 9 bases fitting TRBD1. Looked up from germline, CDR1 is SGHNT and CDR2 is YYREEE (reference sequence). J was trimmed by 3 bases and V by 4 bases; bases with no gene match: 7. The CDR3 has 15 residues. The CDR3 nucleotides are TGTGCCAGCAGCACGGCCGGGACAGGGTACTATGGCTACACCTTC. It is translated as CASSTAGTGYYGYTF. The entire variable domain, with the rest obtained from reference TRBV5-4 and TRBJ1-2, is as follows: ETGVTQSPTHLIKTRGQQVTLRCSSQSGHNTVSWYQQALGQGPQFIFQYYREEENGRGNFPPRFSGLQFPNYSSELNVNALELDDSALYLCASSTAGTGYYGYTFGSGTRLTVV.

This clone was detected once. Germline is not matched at one junction end, which may reflect a read error. The chain links TRBV7-9 to TRBJ2-3; maybe TRBD1 (6 bases). This CDR3 is 15 amino acids long. The germline V gene encodes CDR1 SEHNR and CDR2 FQNEAQ (reference sequence). The CDR3 protein is CASSLSWGPTNTQYF. As DNA, the CDR3 is TGTGCCAGCAGCTTATCCTGGGGGCCCACAAATACGCAGTATTTT.

The chain combines TRBV19 with TRBJ1-5; 7 positions match TRBD1. Per germline, CDR1 LNHDA and CDR2 SQIVND (reference sequence). This CDR3 is 16 amino acids long. Losses at the gene ends were 0 bases for V and 5 bases for J; bases not matched to a gene: 7. The DNA of the CDR3 is TGTGCCAGTAGTATAGAGAAGGGGGCGAAATATCAGCCCCAGCATTTT. It is translated as CASSIEKGAKYQPQHF.

The genes are TRBV28 and TRBJ1-1, with 8 bases lining up with TRBD1. V lost 2 bases to trimming and J lost 3 bases; unmatched junction nucleotides: 2. Germline V gene lookup returns CDR1 MDHEN and CDR2 SYDVKM. The CDR3 consists of 14 residues. CDR3 loop: CASSLNRGYTEAFF. CDR3 nucleotides: TGTGCCAGCAGTTTAAACAGGGGGTACACTGAAGCTTTCTTT.

The chain employs TRBV6-1 and TRBJ2-3, with D unclear. The V gene's germline CDR1 is MNHNS and CDR2 SASEGT. V lost 2 bases and J lost 7, with 10 bases in between. The CDR3 sequence is 13 residues long. CDR3 residues: CASSEIDSHTQYF. In DNA, the CDR3 is TGTGCCAGCAGTGAAATAGATTCCCATACGCAGTATTTT.

In its sample, this clone was seen once. The V call is TRBV6-5, the J call TRBJ1-4, with TRBD1 matching over 8 bases. This CDR3 region has 16 residues. J gave up 0 bases and V 4 bases, and 4 bases lay outside the gene matches. CDR1 is MNHEY, CDR2 SVGAGI, per germline. CDR3 sequence (DNA): TGTGCCAGCAGTTTGGGACAGGTGGCAACTAATGAAAAACTGTTTTTT. Its translation: CASSLGQVATNEKLFF.

This chain joins TRBV18 and TRBJ1-3; D is perhaps TRBD1 (5 bases). Germline CDR1 KGHSH, CDR2 LQKENI. V shed 3 bases and J shed 2 bases, with 17 bases lying between them. The CDR3 runs to 17 residues. The chain's CDR3 is CASSPIGLEGTGNTIYF. Written as DNA, the CDR3 is TGTGCCAGCTCACCGATAGGGCTGGAGGGGACTGGAAACACCATATATTTT.

The rearrangement uses TRBV5-5 and TRBJ1-2; D gene uncertain. This CDR3 has 16 residues. V was trimmed by 6 bases and J by 2 bases, leaving 20 bases between them. Germline V gene lookup returns CDR1 SGHKS and CDR2 YYEKEE (reference sequence). CDR3: CASTSPGEGRNYGYTF. Here the CDR3 DNA reads TGTGCCAGCACATCCCCCGGGGAGGGCCGCAACTATGGCTACACCTTC.